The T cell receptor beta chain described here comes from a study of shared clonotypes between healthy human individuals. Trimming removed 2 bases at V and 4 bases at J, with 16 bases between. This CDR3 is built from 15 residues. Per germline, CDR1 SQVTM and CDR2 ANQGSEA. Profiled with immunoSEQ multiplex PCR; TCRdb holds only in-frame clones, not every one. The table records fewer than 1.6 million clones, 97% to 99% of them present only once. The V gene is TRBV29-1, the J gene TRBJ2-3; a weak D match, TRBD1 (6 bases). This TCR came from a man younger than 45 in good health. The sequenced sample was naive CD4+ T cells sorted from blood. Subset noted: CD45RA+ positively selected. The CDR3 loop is CSVEWWVRGADTQYF. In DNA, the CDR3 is TGCAGCGTTGAATGGTGGGTCAGGGGCGCAGATACGCAGTATTTT.